This T cell receptor (beta chain) was observed in a study of T cell responses to AZD1222 COVID-19 vaccine. The data were produced by immunoSEQ multiplex PCR, yet TCRdb's version contains in-frame clones alone and is incomplete. The table records 130,000 to 150,000 clones, around 89% of them present only once. Study-level findings and limits: In all cases, repertoires were sampled only after the peak T cell response. When two AZD1222 doses had been given, Spike-specific TCR breadth and depth rose.

The CDR3 length is 19 residues. Germline-derived CDR1 and CDR2 are SGHNT and YYREEE (reference sequence). V was trimmed by 3 bases and J by 2 bases, leaving 21 bases between them. In regard to this clone: Its specificity is unknown.

The starting material was peripheral blood, obtained on day 0 of AZD1222 vaccination. This rearrangement joins TRBV5-4 to TRBJ2-6; D is perhaps TRBD1 or TRBD2 (6 bases each). The receptor's source is an adult in good health. This chain's CDR3 is CASSSAGGASFPGANVLTF. The CDR3 nucleotides are TGTGCCAGCAGCTCGGCCGGGGGCGCATCTTTCCCTGGGGCCAACGTCCTGACTTTC.